This TCR beta chain was identified in a study of a mutant IDH1 vaccine in newly diagnosed glioma. Trimming stripped 1 base from V and 2 bases from J, with 5 bases between. Germline V lookup: CDR1 SGDLS, CDR2 YYNGEE. The CDR3 runs to 13 residues. Remarks on this clone: Antigen specificity is unknown.

Time point defined: week 11, during vaccination. Doses comprised 300 ug of mutant IDH1 20-mer peptide each, plus topical imiquimod. Measured with immunoSEQ multiplex PCR; TCRdb has only the in-frame clones, and not every one. The data hold 55,000 or so clones, with roughly 90% observed a single time. This clonotype was sampled from a man aged 50 to 59 with glioma. The sequences come from PBMCs, collected from a glioma patient whose treatment included an IDH1 peptide vaccine. The V call is TRBV9, the J call TRBJ2-3, with D uncertain. CDR3 in DNA: TGTGCCAGCAGCGTACTGAACACAGATACGCAGTATTTT. This encodes CASSVLNTDTQYF. Full variable domain (missing parts from reference TRBV9 and TRBJ2-3): DSGVTQTPKHLITATGQRVTLRCSPRSGDLSVYWYQQSLDQGLQFLIQYYNGEERAKGNILERFSAQQFPDLHSELNLSSLELGDSALYFCASSVLNTDTQYFGPGTRLTVL.